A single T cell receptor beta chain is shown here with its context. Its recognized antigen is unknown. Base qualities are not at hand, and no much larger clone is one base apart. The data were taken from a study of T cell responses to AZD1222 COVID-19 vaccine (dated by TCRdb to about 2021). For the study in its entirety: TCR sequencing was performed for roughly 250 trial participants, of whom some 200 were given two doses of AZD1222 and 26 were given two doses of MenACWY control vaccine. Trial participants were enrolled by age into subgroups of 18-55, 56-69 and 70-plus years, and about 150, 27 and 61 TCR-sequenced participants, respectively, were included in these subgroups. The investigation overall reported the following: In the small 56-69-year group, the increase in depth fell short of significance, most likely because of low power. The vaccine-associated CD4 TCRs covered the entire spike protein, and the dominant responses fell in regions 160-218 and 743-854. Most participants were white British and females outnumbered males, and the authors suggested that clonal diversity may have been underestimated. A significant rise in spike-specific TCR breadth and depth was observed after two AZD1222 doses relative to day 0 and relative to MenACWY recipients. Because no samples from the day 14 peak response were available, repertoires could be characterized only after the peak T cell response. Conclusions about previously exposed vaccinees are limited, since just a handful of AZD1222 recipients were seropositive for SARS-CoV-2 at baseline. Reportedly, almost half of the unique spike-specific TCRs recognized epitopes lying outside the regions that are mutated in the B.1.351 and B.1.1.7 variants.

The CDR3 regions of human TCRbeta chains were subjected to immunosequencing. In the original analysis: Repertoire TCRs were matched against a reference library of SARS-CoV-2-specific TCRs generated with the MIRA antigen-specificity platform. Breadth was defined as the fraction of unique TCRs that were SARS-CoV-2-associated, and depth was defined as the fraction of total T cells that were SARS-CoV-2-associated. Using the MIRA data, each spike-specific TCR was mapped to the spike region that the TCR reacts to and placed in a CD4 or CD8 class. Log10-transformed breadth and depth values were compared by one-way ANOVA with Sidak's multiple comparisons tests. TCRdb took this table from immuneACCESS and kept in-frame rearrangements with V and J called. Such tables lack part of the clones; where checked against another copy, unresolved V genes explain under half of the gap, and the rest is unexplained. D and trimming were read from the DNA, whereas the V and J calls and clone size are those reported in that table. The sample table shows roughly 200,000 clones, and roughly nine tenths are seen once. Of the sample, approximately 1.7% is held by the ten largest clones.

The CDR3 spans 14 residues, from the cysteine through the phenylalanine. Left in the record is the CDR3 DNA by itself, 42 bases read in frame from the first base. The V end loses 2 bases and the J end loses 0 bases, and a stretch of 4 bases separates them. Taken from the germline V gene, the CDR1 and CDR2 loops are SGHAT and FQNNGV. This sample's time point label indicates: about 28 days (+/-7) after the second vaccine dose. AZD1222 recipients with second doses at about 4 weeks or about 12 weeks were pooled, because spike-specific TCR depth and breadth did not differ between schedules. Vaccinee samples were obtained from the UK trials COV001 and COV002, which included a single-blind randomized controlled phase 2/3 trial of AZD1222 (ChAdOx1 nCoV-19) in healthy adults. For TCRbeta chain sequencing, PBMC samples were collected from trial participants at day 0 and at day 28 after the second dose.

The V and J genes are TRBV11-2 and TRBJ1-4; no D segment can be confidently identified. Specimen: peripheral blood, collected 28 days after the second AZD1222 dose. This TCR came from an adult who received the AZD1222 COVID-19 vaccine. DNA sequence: TGTGCCAGCAGCTTAACGTCAACTAATGAAAAACTGTTTTTT. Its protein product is CASSLTSTNEKLFF.